This TCR beta chain comes out of a study of T cell repertoires in cytomegalovirus infection. On the study more broadly: Recently identified HLA-C-restricted CMV epitopes were among the peptides used. Evidence of both CMV infection and a matching HLA type came from public TCR beta signatures. Study-wide results and limits: Of the TCR beta families, the public ones yielded a cumulative frequency that identified carriers of CMV plus the relevant HLA. In two of eight donors, the top clonotype was HLA-C-restricted CMV-specific.

Each CDR3 protein gets one entry after TCRdb re-called the reads with MiXCR. The sample lists some 920,000 distinct CDR3 sequences; around 30% were seen once. In this sample, this clonotype turned up a few times. Its antigen remains unidentified. The CDR3 has 14 residues. The V gene lost 6 bases and the J gene lost 5 bases, with 13 bases spanning the gap. Germline assignment: CDR1 LGHNA and CDR2 YSLEER. The source is a human donor in good health (CMV status not recorded). Some clones in this sample may be carry-over from other donors' samples. This chain connects TRBV4-3 to TRBJ1-4, with D possibly matching TRBD1 (5 bases). The material was cultured CD8+ T cells from PBMCs, obtained from culture after CMV antigen stimulation. CDR3 DNA: TGCGCCAGCAGGGGAAGGGGCCTCAATGAAAAACTGTTTTTT. Translated, it gives CASRGRGLNEKLFF.